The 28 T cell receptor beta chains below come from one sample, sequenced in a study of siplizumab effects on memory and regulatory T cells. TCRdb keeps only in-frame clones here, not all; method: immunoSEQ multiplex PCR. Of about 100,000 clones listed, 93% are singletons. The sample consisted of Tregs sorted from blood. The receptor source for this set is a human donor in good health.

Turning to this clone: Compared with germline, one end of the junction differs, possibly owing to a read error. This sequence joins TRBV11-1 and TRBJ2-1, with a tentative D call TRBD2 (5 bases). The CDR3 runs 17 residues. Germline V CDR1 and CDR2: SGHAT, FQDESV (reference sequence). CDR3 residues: CASSLGPSGSLILSQFF. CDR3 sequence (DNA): TGTGCCAGCAGTTTAGGCCCGTCGGGGTCCTTAATTTTGAGCCAGTTCTTC.

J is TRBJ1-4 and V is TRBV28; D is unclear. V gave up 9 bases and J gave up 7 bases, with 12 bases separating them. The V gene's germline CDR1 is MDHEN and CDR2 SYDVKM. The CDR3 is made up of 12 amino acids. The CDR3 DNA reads TGTGCCAGTAGGACCGCTGTTGAAAAACTGTTTTTT. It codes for CASRTAVEKLFF.

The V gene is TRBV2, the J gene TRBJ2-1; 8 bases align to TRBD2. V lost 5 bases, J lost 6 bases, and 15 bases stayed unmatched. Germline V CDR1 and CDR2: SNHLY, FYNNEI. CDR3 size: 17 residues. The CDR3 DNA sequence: TGTGCCAGCAGTACAACGGTAGTAGCGGGGTCTTTCAATGAGCAGTTCTTC. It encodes CASSTTVVAGSFNEQFF. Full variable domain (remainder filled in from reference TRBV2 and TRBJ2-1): EPEVTQTPSHQVTQMGQEVILRCVPISNHLYFYWYRQILGQKVEFLVSFYNNEISEKSEIFDDQFSVERPDGSNFTLKIRSTKLEDSAMYFCASSTTVVAGSFNEQFFGPGTRLTVL.

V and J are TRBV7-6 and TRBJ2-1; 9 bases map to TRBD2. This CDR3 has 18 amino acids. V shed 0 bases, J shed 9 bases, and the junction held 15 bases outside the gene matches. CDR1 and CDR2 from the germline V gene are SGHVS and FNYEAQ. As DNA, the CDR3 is TGTGCCAGCAGCTTAGCTGGCGGGGGGGCACCAGGCGATAGTGAGCAGTTCTTC. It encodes CASSLAGGGAPGDSEQFF.

The CDR3 loop reads CASSYRGTGVIYGYTF. In DNA, the CDR3 is TGTGCCAGCAGCTACCGGGGGACAGGGGTTATCTATGGCTACACCTTC. This chain joins TRBV5-6 and TRBJ1-2; 10 nucleotides agree with TRBD1. Germline V gene lookup returns CDR1 SGHDT and CDR2 YYEEEE. V gave up 3 bases and J gave up 4 bases; unmatched junction bases: 9. This CDR3 is 16 amino acids long.

CDR3 nucleotides: TGCGCCAGCAGCTTCTCAGGGGAAGCTTTCTTT. Protein: CASSFSGEAFF. The chain employs TRBV5-1 and TRBJ1-1; possibly TRBD1 for D (5 bases). The CDR3 is 11 amino acids. Trimming took off 2 bases at V and 8 bases at J, with 7 bases between the two ends. Germline values: CDR1 SGHRS, CDR2 YFSETQ.

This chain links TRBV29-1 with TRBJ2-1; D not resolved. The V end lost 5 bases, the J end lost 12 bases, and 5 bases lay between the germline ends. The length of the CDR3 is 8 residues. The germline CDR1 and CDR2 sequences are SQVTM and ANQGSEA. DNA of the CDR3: TGCAGCGTTCAAGGGCAGTTCTTC. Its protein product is CSVQGQFF.

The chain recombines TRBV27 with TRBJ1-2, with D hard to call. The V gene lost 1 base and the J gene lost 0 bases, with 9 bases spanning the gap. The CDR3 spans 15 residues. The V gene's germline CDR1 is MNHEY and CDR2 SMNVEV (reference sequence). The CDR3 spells CASSLFGGANYGYTF. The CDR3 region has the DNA TGTGCCAGCAGTTTATTCGGTGGAGCTAACTATGGCTACACCTTC.

The CDR3 loop reads CASSLEGQANYGYTF. The CDR3 nucleotides are TGTGCCAGCAGTTTAGAGGGCCAAGCTAACTATGGCTACACCTTC. This chain uses TRBV27 with TRBJ1-2; D remains ambiguous. Trimming left V 2 bases short and J 0 bases short, with 10 bases between. This CDR3 comprises 15 residues. Germline V lookup: CDR1 MNHEY, CDR2 SMNVEV (reference sequence).

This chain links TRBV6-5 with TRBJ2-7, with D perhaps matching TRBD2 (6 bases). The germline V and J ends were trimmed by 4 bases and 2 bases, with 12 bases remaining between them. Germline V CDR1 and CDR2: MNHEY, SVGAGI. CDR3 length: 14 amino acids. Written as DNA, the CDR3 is TGTGCCAGCAGTTCGGGCAGGGAGGCCTACGAGCAGTACTTC. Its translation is CASSSGREAYEQYF.

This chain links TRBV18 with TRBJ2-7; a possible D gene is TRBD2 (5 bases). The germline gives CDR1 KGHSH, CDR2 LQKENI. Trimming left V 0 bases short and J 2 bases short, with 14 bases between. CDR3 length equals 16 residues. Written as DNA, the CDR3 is TGTGCCAGCTCACCACCGTTGTGGGGAGCAACCTACGAGCAGTACTTC. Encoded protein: CASSPPLWGATYEQYF.

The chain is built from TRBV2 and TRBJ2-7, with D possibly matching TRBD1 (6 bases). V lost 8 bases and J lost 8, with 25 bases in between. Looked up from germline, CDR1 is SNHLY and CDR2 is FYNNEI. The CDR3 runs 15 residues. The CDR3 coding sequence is TGTGCCAGCCATATACATAAACTTGACAGGCCTAAGCAGTACTTC. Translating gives CASHIHKLDRPKQYF.

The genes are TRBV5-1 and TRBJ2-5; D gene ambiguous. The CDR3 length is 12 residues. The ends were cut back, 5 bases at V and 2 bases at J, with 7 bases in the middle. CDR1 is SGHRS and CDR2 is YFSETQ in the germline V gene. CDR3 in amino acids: CASRTNQETQYF. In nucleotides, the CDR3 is TGCGCCAGCAGAACCAATCAAGAGACCCAGTACTTC. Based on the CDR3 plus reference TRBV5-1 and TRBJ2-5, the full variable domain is KAGVTQTPRYLIKTRGQQVTLSCSPISGHRSVSWYQQTPGQGLQFLFEYFSETQRNKGNFPGRFSGRQFSNSRSEMNVSTLELGDSALYLCASRTNQETQYFGPGTRLLVL.

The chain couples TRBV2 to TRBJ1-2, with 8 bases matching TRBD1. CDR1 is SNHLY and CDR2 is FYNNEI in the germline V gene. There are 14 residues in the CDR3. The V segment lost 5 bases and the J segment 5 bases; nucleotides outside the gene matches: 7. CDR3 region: CASSQGARFYGYTF. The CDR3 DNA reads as TGTGCCAGCAGTCAGGGGGCTCGCTTTTATGGCTACACCTTC.

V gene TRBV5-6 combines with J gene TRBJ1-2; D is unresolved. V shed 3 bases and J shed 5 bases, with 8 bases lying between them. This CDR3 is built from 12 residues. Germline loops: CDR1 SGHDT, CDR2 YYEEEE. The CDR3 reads CASSYQTYGYTF. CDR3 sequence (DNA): TGTGCCAGCAGCTATCAAACGTATGGCTACACCTTC.

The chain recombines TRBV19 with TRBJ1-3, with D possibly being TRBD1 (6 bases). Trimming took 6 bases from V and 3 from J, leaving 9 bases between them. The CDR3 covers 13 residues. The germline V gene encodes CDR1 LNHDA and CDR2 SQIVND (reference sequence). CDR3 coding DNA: TGTGCCAGTAGGAGGACAGATGGAAACACCATATATTTT. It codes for CASRRTDGNTIYF.

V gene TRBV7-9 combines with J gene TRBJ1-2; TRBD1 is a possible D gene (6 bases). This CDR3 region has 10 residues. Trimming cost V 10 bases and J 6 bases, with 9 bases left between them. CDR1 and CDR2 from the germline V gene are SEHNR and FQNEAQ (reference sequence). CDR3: CATRQDGYTF. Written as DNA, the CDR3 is TGTGCCACCCGACAGGATGGCTACACCTTC.

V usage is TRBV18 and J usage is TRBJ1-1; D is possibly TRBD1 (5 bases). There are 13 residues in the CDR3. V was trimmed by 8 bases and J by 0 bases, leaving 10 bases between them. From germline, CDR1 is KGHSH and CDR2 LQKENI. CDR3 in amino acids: CASLGALNTEAFF. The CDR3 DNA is TGTGCCAGCCTCGGGGCTTTGAACACTGAAGCTTTCTTT.

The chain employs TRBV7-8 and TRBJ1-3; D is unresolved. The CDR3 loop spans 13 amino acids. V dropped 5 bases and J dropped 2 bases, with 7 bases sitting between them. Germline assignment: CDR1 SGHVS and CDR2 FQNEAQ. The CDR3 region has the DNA TGTGCCAGCAGCAGGACGGCTGGAAACACCATATATTTT. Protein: CASSRTAGNTIYF.

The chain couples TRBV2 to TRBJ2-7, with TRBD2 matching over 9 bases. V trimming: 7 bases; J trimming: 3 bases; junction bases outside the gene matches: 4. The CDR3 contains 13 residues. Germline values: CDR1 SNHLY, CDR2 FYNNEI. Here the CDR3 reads CASIGTSLYEQYF. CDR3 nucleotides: TGTGCCAGCATAGGGACTAGCCTCTACGAGCAGTACTTC.

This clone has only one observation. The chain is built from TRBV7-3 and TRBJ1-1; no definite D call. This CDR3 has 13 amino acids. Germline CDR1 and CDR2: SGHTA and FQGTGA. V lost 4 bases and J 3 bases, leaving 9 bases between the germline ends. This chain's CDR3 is CASSSGWDTEAFF. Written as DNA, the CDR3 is TGTGCCAGCAGCTCCGGGTGGGACACTGAAGCTTTCTTT.

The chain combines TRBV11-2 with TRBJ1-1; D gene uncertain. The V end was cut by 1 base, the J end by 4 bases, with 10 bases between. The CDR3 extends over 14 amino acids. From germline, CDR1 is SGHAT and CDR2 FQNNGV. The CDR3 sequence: CASSLGGLGTEAFF. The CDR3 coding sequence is TGTGCCAGCAGCTTAGGAGGTTTAGGCACTGAAGCTTTCTTT.

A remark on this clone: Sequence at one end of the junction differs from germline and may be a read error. The DNA of the CDR3 is TGTGCCAGCTCACCGACGACAGGGGGGATCGTATTT. Its translation is CASSPTTGGIVF. The chain is built from TRBV18 and TRBJ1-1, with 9 positions matching TRBD1. CDR1 and CDR2 (germline): KGHSH, LQKENI. The CDR3 contains 12 residues.

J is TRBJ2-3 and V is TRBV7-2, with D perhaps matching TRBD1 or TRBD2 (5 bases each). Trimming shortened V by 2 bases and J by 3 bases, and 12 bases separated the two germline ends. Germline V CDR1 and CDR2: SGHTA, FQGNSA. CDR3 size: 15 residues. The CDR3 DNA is TGTGCCAGCAGCTTACGGGACCCCCAGACAGATACGCAGTATTTT. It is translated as CASSLRDPQTDTQYF.

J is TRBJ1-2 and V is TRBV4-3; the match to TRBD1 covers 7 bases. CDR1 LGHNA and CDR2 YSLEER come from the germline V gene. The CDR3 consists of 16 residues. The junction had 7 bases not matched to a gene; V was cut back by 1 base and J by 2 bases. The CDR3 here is CASSQASGGGNYGYTF. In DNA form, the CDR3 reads TGCGCCAGCAGCCAAGCCTCAGGGGGTGGCAACTATGGCTACACCTTC.

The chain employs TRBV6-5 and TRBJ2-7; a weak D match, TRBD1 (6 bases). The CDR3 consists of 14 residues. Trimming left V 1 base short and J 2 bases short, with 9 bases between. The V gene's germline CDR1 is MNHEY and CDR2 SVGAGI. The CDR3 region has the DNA TGTGCCAGCAGTTACTTACAGGGAACCTACGAGCAGTACTTC. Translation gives CASSYLQGTYEQYF.

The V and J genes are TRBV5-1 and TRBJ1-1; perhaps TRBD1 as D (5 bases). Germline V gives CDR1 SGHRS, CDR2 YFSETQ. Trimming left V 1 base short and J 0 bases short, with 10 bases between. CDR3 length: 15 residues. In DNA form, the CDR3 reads TGCGCCAGCAGCTTGATAAAGGGACTGAACACTGAAGCTTTCTTT. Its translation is CASSLIKGLNTEAFF.

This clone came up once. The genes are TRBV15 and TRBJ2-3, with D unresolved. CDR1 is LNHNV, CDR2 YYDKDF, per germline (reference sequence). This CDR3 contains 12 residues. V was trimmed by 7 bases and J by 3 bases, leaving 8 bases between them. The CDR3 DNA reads TGTGCCACCAAGTCTCAGACAGATACGCAGTATTTT. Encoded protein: CATKSQTDTQYF.